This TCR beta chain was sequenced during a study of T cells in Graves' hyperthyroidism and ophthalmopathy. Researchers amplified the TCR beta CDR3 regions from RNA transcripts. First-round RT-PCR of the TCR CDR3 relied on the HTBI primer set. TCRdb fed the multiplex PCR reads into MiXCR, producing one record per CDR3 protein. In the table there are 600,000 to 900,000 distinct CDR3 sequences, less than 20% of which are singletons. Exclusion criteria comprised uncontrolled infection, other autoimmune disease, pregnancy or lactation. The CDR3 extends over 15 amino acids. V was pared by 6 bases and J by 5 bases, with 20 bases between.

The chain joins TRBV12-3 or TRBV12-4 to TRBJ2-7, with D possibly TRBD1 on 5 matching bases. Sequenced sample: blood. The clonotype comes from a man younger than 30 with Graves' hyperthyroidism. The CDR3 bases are TGTGCCAGCAGCCGCCCTGGACACTACGAAAACGAGCAGTACTTC. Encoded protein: CASSRPGHYENEQYF.